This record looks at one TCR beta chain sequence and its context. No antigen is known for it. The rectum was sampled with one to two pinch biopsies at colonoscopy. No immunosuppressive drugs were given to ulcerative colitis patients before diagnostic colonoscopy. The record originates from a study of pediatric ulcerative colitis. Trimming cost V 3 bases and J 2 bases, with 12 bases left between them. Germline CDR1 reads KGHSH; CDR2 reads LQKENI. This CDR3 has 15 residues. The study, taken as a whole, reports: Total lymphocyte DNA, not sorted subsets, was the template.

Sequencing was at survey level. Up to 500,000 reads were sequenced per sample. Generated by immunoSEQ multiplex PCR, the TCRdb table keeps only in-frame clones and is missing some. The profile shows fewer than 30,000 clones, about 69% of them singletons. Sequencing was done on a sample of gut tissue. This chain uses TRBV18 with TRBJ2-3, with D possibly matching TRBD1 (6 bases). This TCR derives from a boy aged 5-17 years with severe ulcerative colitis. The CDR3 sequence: CASSPGQIYTDTQYF. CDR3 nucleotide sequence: TGTGCCAGCTCACCTGGACAGATATACACAGATACGCAGTATTTT.